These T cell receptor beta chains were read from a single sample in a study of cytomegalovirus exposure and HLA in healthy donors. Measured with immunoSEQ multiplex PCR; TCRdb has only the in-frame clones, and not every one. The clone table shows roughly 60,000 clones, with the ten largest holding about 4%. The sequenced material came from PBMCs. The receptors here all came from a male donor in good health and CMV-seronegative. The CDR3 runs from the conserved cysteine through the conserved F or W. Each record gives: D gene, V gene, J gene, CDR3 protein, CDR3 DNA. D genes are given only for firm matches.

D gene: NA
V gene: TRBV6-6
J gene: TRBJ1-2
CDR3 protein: CASSPGQAHNYGYTF
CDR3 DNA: TGTGCCAGCAGTCCTGGGCAGGCCCATAACTATGGCTACACCTTC

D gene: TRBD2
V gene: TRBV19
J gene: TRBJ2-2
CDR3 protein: CASSLAGGTNTGELFF
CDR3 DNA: TGTGCCAGTAGCTTGGCGGGAGGGACGAACACCGGGGAGCTGTTTTTT

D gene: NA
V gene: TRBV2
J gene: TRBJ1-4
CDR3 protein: CASSVPRRGEKLFF
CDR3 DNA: TGTGCCAGCAGTGTTCCCAGGCGAGGGGAAAAACTGTTTTTT

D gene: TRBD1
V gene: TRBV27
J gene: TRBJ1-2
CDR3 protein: CASSYTGTGALDYGYTF
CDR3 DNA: TGTGCCAGCAGTTATACCGGGACAGGGGCCTTGGACTATGGCTACACCTTC

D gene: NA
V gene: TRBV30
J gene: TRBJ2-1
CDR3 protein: CAWTGGSSDNEQFF
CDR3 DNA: TGTGCCTGGACTGGAGGGAGCTCCGACAATGAGCAGTTCTTC

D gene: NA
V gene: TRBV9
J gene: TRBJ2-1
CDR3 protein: CASSVDGSNYNEQFF
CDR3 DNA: TGTGCCAGCAGCGTAGACGGGAGCAACTACAATGAGCAGTTCTTC

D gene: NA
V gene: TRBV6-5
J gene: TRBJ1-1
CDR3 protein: CASQGSTEAFF
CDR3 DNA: TGTGCCAGTCAGGGTAGTACTGAAGCTTTCTTT

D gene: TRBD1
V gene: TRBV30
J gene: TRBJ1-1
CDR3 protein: CAWSGDRRNTEAFF
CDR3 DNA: TGTGCCTGGAGTGGGGACAGGAGGAACACTGAAGCTTTCTTT

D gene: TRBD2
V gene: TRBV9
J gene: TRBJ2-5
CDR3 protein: CASSVSGGSLEKETQYF
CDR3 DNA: TGTGCCAGCAGCGTAAGCGGGGGAAGCCTCGAGAAAGAGACCCAGTACTTC

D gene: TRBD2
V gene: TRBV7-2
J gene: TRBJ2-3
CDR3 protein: CASSPLAGGADTQYF
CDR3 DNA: TGTGCCAGCAGCCCACTAGCGGGAGGGGCCGATACGCAGTATTTT

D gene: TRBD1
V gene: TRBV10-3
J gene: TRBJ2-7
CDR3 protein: CAISDGTGTGGEQYF
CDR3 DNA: TGTGCCATCAGTGACGGGACAGGGACAGGAGGCGAGCAGTACTTC

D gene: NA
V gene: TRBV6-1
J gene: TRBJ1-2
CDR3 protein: CASSRLAGYGYTF
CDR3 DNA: TGTGCCAGCAGTAGGCTTGCAGGGTATGGCTACACCTTC

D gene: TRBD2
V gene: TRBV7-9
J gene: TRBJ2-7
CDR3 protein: CASSSGEGAYEQYF
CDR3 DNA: TGTGCCAGCAGCTCGGGGGAGGGTGCCTACGAGCAGTACTTC

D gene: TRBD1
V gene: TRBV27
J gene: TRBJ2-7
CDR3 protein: CASSDFQGAIYEQYF
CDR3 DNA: TGTGCCAGCAGTGATTTCCAGGGGGCAATATACGAGCAGTACTTC

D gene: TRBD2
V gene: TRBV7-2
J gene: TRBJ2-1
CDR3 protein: CASSGGTTSSYNEQFF
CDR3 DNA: TGTGCCAGCAGCGGAGGGACTACGAGCTCCTACAATGAGCAGTTCTTC

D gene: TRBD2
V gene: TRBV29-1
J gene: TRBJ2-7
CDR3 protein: CSVLLAGTSYEQYF
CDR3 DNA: TGCAGCGTTCTACTAGCGGGAACCTCCTACGAGCAGTACTTC

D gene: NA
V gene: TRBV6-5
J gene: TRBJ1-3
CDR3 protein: CASTDLSVSGNTIYF
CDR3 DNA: TGTGCCAGCACAGACTTATCAGTCTCTGGAAACACCATATATTTT

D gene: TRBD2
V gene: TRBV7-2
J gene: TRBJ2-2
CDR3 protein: CASSAGLAGGPGTGELFF
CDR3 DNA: TGTGCCAGCAGCGCCGGGCTAGCGGGGGGGCCGGGGACCGGGGAGCTGTTTTTT

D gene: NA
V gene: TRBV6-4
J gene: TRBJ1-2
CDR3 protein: CASSTSSKEGRIYGYTF
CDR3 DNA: TGTGCCAGCAGCACCTCCTCCAAGGAGGGCAGAATCTATGGCTACACCTTC

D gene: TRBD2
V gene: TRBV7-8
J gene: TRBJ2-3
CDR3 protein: CASSARTSDNEDTQYF
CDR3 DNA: TGTGCCAGCAGCGCACGGACTAGCGACAATGAAGATACGCAGTATTTT

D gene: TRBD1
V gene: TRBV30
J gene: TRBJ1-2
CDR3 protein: CAGREQGNYGYTF
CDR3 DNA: TGTGCCGGACGTGAACAGGGGAACTATGGCTACACCTTC

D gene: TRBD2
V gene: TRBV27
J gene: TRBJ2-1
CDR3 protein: CASSRTSGADNEQFF
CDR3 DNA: TGTGCCAGCAGCCGTACTAGCGGGGCTGACAATGAGCAGTTCTTC

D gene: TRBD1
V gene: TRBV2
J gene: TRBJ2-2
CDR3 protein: CASSPTGEAGELFF
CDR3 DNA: TGTGCCAGCAGTCCGACAGGGGAGGCCGGGGAGCTGTTTTTT

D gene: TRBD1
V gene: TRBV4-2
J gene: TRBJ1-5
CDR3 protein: CASSHLMRTGNSNQPQHF
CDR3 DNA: TGTGCCAGCAGCCACCTAATGAGGACAGGGAATAGCAATCAGCCCCAGCATTTT

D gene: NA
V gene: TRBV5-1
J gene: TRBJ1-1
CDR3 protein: CASSLGTQAFF
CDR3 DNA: TGCGCCAGCAGCTTGGGGACTCAAGCTTTCTTT

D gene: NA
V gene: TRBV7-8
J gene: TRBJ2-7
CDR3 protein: CASSLEEGLAYEQYF
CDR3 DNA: TGTGCCAGCAGCTTGGAGGAAGGACTCGCCTACGAGCAGTACTTC

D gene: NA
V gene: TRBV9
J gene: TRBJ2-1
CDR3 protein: CASSVTTYNEQFF
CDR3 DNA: TGTGCCAGCAGCGTGACTACGTACAATGAGCAGTTCTTC

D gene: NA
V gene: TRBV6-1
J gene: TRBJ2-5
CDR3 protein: CASSESPSQETQYF
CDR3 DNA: TGTGCCAGCAGTGAAAGCCCCTCGCAAGAGACCCAGTACTTC

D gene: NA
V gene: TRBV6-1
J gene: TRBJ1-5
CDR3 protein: CASSFTGDANQPQHF
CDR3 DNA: TGTGCCAGCAGTTTCACAGGAGATGCCAATCAGCCCCAGCATTTT

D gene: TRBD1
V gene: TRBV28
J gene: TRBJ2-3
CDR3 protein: CASSLNPGTGTDTQYF
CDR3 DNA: TGTGCCAGCAGTTTAAATCCCGGGACAGGGACAGATACGCAGTATTTT

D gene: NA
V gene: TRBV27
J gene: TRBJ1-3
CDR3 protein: CASSPRSGGLKGNTIYF
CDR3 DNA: TGTGCCAGCAGTCCCCGTTCTGGGGGGTTAAAGGGAAACACCATATATTTT

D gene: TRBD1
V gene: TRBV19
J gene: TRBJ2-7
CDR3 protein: CASSPRQGAYEQYF
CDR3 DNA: TGTGCCAGTAGTCCACGACAGGGAGCCTACGAGCAGTACTTC

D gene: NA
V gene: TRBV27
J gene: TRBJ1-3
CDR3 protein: CASSPWEGAGNTIYF
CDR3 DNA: TGTGCCAGCAGTCCCTGGGAGGGTGCTGGAAACACCATATATTTT

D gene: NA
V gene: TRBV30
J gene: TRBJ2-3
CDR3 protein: CAGSVMAGYTDKQYF
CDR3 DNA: TGTGCCGGGAGTGTAATGGCAGGGTACACAGATAAGCAGTATTTT

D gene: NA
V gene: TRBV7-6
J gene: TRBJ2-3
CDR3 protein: CASSLEAGINTDTQYF
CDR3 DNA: TGTGCCAGCAGCTTAGAGGCAGGAATAAACACAGATACGCAGTATTTT

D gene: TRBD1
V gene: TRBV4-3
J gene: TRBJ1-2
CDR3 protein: CASSQSLTGGSNGYTF
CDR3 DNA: TGCGCCAGCAGCCAGTCACTGACAGGGGGGAGCAATGGCTACACCTTC

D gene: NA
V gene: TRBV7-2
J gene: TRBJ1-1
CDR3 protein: CASSLDGGEAFF
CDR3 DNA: TGTGCCAGCAGCTTAGATGGGGGCGAAGCTTTCTTT

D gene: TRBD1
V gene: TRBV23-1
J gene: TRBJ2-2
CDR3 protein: CASRPRQGIAGELFF
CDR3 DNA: TGCGCCAGCAGACCCCGACAGGGAATAGCGGGGGAGCTGTTTTTT

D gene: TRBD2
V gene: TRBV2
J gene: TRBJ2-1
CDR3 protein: CASSQRGGGNEQFF
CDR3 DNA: TGTGCCAGCAGTCAGCGCGGGGGGGGGAATGAGCAGTTCTTC

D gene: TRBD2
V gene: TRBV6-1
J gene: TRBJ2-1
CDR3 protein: CASSEAGTRRFF
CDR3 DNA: TGTGCCAGCAGTGAAGCCGGGACTAGGAGGTTCTTC

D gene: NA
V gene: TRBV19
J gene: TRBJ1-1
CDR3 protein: CASRVYSGTEAFF
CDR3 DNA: TGTGCCAGTAGGGTCTACAGTGGCACTGAAGCTTTCTTT

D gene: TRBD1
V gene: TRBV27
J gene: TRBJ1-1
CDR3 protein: CASTPTGSTEAFF
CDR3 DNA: TGTGCCAGCACCCCGACAGGGTCCACTGAAGCTTTCTTT

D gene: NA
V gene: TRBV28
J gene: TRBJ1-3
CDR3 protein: CASSFVVTGVSGNTIYF
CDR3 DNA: TGTGCCAGCAGTTTCGTGGTGACAGGCGTCTCTGGAAACACCATATATTTT

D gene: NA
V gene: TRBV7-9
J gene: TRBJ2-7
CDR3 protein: CASSGRREPYEQYF
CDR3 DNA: TGTGCCAGCAGCGGGAGGAGGGAACCCTACGAGCAGTACTTC

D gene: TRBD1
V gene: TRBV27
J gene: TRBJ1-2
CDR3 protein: CASSLPGGGYTF
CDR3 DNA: TGTGCCAGCAGTTTACCAGGGGGTGGCTACACCTTC

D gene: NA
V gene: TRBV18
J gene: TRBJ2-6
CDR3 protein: CASAQRRTDGANVLTF
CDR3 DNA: TGTGCCAGCGCACAACGACGAACAGATGGGGCCAACGTCCTGACTTTC

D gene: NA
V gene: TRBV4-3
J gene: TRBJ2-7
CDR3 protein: CASSPAISDYEQYF
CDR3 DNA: TGCGCCAGCAGCCCCGCAATATCAGACTACGAGCAGTACTTC

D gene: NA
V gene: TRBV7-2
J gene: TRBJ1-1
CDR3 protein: CASSLLPQGMNTEAFF
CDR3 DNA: TGTGCCAGCAGCTTACTTCCACAGGGCATGAACACTGAAGCTTTCTTT

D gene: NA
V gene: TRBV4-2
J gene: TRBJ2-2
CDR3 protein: CASSRVQVAGNTGELFF
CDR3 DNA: TGTGCCAGCAGCCGAGTCCAGGTGGCGGGGAACACCGGGGAGCTGTTTTTT